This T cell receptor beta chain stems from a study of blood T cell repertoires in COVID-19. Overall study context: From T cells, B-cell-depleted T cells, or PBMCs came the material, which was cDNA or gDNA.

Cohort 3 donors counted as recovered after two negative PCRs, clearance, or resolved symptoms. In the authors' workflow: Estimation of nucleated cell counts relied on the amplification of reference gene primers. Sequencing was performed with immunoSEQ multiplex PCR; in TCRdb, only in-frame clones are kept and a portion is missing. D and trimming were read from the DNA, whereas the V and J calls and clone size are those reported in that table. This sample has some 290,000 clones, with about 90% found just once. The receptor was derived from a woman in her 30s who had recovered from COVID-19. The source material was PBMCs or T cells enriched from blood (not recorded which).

The CDR3 DNA sequence: TGCGCCAGCAGGGATGGGACAGGGATTAATGAAAAACTGTTTTTT. This gives the protein CASRDGTGINEKLFF. The V call is TRBV10-2, the J call TRBJ1-4; 9 bases line up with TRBD1. V shed 6 bases, J shed 4 bases, and the junction held 6 bases outside the gene matches. The germline CDR1 and CDR2 sequences are WSHSY and SAAADI. The CDR3 is made up of 15 amino acids.